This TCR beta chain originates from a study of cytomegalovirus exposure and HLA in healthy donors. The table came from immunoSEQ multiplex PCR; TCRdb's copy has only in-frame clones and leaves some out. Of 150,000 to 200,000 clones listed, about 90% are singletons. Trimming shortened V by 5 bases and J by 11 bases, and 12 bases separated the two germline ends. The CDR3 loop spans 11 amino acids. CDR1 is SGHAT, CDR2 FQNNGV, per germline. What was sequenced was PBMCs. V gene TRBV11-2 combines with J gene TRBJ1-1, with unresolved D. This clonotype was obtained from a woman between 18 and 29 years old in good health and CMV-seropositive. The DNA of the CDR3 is TGTGCCAGCAGCCCCCTGTGGGAGGCTTTCTTT. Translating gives CASSPLWEAFF.